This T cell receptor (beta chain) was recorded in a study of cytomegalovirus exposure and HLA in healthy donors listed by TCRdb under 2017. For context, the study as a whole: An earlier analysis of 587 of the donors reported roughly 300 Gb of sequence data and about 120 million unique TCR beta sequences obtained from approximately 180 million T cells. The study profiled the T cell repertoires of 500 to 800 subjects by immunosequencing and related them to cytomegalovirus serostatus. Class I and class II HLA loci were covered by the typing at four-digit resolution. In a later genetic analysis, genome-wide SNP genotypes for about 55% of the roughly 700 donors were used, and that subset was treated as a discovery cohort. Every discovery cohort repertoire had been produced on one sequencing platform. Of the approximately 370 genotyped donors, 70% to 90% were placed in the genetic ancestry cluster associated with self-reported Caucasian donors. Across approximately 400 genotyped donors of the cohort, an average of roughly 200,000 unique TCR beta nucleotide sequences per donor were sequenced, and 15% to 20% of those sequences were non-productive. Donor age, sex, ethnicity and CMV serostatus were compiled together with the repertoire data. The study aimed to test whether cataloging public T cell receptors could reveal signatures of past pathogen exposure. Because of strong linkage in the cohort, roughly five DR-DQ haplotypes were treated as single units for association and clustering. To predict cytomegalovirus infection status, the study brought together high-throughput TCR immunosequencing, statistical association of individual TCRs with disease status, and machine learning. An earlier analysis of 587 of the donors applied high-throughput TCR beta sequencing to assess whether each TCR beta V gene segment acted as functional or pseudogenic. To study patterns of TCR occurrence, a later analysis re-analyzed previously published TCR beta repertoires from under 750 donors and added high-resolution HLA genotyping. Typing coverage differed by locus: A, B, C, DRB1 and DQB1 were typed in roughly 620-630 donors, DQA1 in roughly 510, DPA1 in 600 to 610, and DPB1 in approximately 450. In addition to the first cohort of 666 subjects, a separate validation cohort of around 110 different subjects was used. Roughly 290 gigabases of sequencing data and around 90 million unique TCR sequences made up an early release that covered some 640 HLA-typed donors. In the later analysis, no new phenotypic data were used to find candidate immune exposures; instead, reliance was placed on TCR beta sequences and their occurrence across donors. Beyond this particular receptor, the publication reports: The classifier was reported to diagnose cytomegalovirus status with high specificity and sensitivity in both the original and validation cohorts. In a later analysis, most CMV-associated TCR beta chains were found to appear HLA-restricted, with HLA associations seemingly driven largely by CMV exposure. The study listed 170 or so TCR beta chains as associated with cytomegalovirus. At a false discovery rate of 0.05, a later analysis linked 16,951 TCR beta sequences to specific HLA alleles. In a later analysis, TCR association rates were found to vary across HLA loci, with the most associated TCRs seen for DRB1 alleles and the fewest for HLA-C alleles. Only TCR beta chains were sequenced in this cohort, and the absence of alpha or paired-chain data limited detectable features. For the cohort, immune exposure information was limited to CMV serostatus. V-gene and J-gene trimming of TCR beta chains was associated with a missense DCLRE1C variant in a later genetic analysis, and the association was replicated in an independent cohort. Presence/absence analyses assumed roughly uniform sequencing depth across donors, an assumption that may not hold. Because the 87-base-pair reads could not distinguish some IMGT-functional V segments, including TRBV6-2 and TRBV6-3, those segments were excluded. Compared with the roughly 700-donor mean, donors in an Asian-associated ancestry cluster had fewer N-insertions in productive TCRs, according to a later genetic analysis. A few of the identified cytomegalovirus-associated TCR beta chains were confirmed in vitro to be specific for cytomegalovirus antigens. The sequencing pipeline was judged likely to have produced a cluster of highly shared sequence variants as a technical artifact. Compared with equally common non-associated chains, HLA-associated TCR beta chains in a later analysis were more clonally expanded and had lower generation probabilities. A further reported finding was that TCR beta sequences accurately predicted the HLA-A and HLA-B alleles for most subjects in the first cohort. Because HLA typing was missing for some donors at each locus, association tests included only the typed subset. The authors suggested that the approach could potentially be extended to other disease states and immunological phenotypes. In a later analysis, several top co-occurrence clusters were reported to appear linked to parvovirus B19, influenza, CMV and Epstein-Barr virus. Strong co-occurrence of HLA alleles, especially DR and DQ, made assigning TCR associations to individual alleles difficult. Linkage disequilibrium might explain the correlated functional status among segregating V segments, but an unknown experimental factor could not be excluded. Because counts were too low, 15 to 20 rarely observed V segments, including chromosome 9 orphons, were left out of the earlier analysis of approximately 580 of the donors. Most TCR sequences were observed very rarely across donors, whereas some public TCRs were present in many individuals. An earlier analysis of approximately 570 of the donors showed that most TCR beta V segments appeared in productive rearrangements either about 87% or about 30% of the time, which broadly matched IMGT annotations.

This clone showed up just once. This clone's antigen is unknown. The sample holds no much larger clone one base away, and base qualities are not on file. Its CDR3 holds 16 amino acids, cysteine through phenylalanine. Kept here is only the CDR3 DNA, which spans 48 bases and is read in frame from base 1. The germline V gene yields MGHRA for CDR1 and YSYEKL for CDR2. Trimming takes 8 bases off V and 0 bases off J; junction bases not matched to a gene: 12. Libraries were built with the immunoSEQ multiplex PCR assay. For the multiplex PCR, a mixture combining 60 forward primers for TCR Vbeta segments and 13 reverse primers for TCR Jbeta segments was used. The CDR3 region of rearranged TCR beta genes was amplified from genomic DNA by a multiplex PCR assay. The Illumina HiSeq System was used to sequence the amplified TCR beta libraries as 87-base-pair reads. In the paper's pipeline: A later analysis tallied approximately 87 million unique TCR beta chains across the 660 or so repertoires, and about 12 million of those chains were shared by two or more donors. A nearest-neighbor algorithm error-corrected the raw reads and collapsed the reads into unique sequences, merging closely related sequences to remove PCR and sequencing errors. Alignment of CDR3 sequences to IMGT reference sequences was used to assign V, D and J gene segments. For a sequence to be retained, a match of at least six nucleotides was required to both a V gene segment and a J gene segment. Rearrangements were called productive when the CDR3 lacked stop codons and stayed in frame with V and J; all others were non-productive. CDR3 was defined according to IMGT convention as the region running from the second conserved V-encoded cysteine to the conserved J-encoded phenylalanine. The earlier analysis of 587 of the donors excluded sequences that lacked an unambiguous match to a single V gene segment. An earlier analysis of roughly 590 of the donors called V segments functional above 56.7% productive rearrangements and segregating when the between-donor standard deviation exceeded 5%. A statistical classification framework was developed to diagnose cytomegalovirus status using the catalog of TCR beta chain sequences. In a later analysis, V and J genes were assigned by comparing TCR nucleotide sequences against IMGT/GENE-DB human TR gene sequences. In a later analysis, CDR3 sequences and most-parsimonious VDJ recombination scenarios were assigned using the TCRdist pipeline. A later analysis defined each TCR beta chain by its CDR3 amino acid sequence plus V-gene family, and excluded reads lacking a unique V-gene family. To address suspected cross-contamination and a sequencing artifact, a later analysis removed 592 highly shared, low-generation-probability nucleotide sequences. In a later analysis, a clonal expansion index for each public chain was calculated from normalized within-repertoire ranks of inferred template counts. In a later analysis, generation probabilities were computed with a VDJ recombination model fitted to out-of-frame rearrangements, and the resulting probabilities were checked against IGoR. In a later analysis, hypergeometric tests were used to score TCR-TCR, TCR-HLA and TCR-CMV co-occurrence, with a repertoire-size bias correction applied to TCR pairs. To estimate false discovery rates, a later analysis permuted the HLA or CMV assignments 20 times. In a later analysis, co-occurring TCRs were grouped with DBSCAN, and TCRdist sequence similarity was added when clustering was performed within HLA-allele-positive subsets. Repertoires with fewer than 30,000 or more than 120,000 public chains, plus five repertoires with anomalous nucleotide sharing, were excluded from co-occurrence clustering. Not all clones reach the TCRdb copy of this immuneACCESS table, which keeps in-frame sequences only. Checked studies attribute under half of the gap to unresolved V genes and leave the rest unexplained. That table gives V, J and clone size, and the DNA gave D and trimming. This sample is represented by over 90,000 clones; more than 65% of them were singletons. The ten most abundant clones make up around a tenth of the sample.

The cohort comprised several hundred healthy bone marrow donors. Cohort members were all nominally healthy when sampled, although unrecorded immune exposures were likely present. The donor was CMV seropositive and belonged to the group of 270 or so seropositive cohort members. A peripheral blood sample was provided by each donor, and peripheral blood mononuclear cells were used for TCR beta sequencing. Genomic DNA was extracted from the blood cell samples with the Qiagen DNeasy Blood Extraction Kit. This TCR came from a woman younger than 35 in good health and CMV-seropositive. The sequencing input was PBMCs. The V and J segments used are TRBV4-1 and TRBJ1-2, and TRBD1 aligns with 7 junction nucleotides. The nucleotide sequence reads TGCGCCAGCGAGGGGACAGCTGGAGTAGCTAACTATGGCTACACCTTC. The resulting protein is CASEGTAGVANYGYTF.